These T cell receptor beta chains were read from a single sample in a study of T cell repertoires in cytomegalovirus infection. TCRdb reanalysed the reads using MiXCR and keeps one entry per CDR3 protein. The table records some 300,000 distinct CDR3 sequences, approximately 8.9% of them present only once. What was sequenced was PBMCs. The receptors come from a human donor in good health (CMV status not recorded). Some clones in this sample may be carry-over from other donors' samples. CDR3s include the opening cysteine and the closing phenylalanine or tryptophan. The order of the fields is V gene, clone size, J gene, D gene, CDR3 protein, CDR3 DNA. D genes are given only for firm matches. The size entry is marked missing in some rows and otherwise reads once, few, many or a size class.

V gene: TRBV12-3/TRBV12-4; clone size: many; J gene: TRBJ2-1; D gene: NA; CDR3 protein: CASSSRGYNEQFF; CDR3 DNA: TGTGCCAGCAGTTCACGTGGATACAATGAGCAGTTCTTC
V gene: TRBV29-1; clone size: many; J gene: TRBJ1-2; D gene: TRBD1; CDR3 protein: CSVAAGTGYYGYTF; CDR3 DNA: TGCAGCGTAGCAGCCGGGACAGGATACTATGGCTACACCTTC
V gene: TRBV7-9; clone size: NA; J gene: TRBJ2-7; D gene: NA; CDR3 protein: CASNRGGPYEQYF; CDR3 DNA: TGTGCCAGCAACCGAGGGGGACCCTACGAGCAGTACTTC
V gene: TRBV7-2; clone size: many; J gene: TRBJ1-2; D gene: TRBD1; CDR3 protein: CASSSGQGNGGYTF; CDR3 DNA: TGTGCCAGCAGCTCTGGACAGGGTAACGGTGGCTACACCTTC
V gene: TRBV20-1; clone size: few; J gene: TRBJ1-2; D gene: NA; CDR3 protein: CSAREQGGTIYGYTF; CDR3 DNA: TGCAGTGCTAGGGAACAGGGAGGGACAATATATGGCTACACCTTC
V gene: TRBV2; clone size: many; J gene: TRBJ1-1; D gene: NA; CDR3 protein: CASTWDTEAFF; CDR3 DNA: TGTGCCAGCACCTGGGACACTGAAGCTTTCTTT
V gene: TRBV3-1; clone size: NA; J gene: TRBJ2-1; D gene: NA; CDR3 protein: CASSQLGDNEQFF; CDR3 DNA: TGTGCCAGCAGCCAATTAGGGGACAATGAGCAGTTCTTC
V gene: TRBV7-2; clone size: many; J gene: TRBJ1-4; D gene: TRBD1; CDR3 protein: CASSPQGAREKLFF; CDR3 DNA: TGTGCCAGCAGCCCCCAGGGGGCGCGGGAAAAACTGTTTTTT
V gene: TRBV5-1; clone size: NA; J gene: TRBJ1-2; D gene: NA; CDR3 protein: CASRGAGGYTF; CDR3 DNA: TGCGCCAGCAGGGGGGCTGGTGGCTACACCTTC
V gene: TRBV12-3/TRBV12-4; clone size: NA; J gene: TRBJ2-1; D gene: TRBD2; CDR3 protein: CASSFGTSGGDEQFF; CDR3 DNA: TGTGCCAGCAGTTTCGGGACTAGCGGGGGCGATGAGCAGTTCTTC
V gene: TRBV28; clone size: many; J gene: TRBJ1-1; D gene: NA; CDR3 protein: CASRGQTGNTEAFF; CDR3 DNA: TGTGCCAGCAGAGGTCAGACAGGGAACACTGAAGCTTTCTTT
V gene: TRBV6-2/TRBV6-3; clone size: many; J gene: TRBJ2-1; D gene: NA; CDR3 protein: CASRAMGTQLFEQFF; CDR3 DNA: TGTGCCAGCAGGGCTATGGGGACCCAATTATTCGAGCAGTTCTTC
V gene: TRBV28; clone size: many; J gene: TRBJ1-1; D gene: NA; CDR3 protein: CASSLLSRRGTEAFF; CDR3 DNA: TGTGCCAGCAGTTTATTAAGCCGGAGGGGGACTGAAGCTTTCTTT
V gene: TRBV20-1; clone size: few; J gene: TRBJ1-5; D gene: NA; CDR3 protein: CSAKAPNQPQHF; CDR3 DNA: TGCAGTGCTAAGGCCCCTAATCAGCCCCAGCATTTT
V gene: TRBV19; clone size: few; J gene: TRBJ2-1; D gene: NA; CDR3 protein: CASRGNPSYNEQFF; CDR3 DNA: TGTGCCAGTAGGGGCAATCCCTCCTACAATGAGCAGTTCTTC
V gene: TRBV29-1; clone size: many; J gene: TRBJ1-5; D gene: NA; CDR3 protein: CSVVPQGNQPQHF; CDR3 DNA: TGCAGCGTTGTTCCACAGGGCAATCAGCCCCAGCATTTT
V gene: TRBV20-1; clone size: NA; J gene: TRBJ2-2; D gene: TRBD2; CDR3 protein: CSARTTSGGVIGELFF; CDR3 DNA: TGCAGTGCTCGGACGACTAGCGGGGGTGTGATCGGGGAGCTGTTTTTT
V gene: TRBV27; clone size: many; J gene: TRBJ2-2; D gene: NA; CDR3 protein: CASSLVYTGNTGELFF; CDR3 DNA: TGTGCCAGCAGTTTAGTGTATACAGGGAACACCGGGGAGCTGTTTTTT
V gene: TRBV10-3; clone size: many; J gene: TRBJ1-5; D gene: NA; CDR3 protein: CAISGPPNSNQPQHF; CDR3 DNA: TGTGCCATCAGTGGACCCCCGAATAGCAATCAGCCCCAGCATTTT
V gene: TRBV11-2; clone size: many; J gene: TRBJ1-1; D gene: TRBD1; CDR3 protein: CASSLSWGQANTEAFF; CDR3 DNA: TGTGCCAGCAGCTTATCGTGGGGACAGGCTAACACTGAAGCTTTCTTT
V gene: TRBV6-6; clone size: NA; J gene: TRBJ2-7; D gene: NA; CDR3 protein: CASSYVVGAPQYF; CDR3 DNA: TGTGCCAGCAGTTACGTCGTGGGGGCGCCCCAGTACTTC
V gene: TRBV5-1; clone size: many; J gene: TRBJ2-3; D gene: NA; CDR3 protein: CASSFRSSTDTQYF; CDR3 DNA: TGCGCCAGCAGCTTCAGGTCAAGCACAGATACGCAGTATTTT
V gene: TRBV20-1; clone size: many; J gene: TRBJ1-1; D gene: NA; CDR3 protein: CSAGPAGMNTEAFF; CDR3 DNA: TGCAGTGCCGGACCTGCAGGGATGAACACTGAAGCTTTCTTT
V gene: TRBV12-3/TRBV12-4; clone size: many; J gene: TRBJ1-6; D gene: NA; CDR3 protein: CASSPGQNSPLHF; CDR3 DNA: TGTGCCAGCAGCCCGGGACAAAATTCACCCCTCCACTTT
V gene: TRBV25-1; clone size: few; J gene: TRBJ2-5; D gene: NA; CDR3 protein: CASSAAVQETQYF; CDR3 DNA: TGTGCCAGCAGTGCGGCAGTCCAAGAGACCCAGTACTTC
V gene: TRBV7-9; clone size: many; J gene: TRBJ1-6; D gene: NA; CDR3 protein: CASSFQGGTYNSPLHF; CDR3 DNA: TGTGCCAGCAGCTTTCAGGGAGGAACCTATAATTCACCCCTCCACTTT
V gene: TRBV4-1; clone size: many; J gene: TRBJ2-1; D gene: TRBD2; CDR3 protein: CASTQGAGQDNEQFF; CDR3 DNA: TGCGCCAGCACCCAAGGAGCGGGGCAGGACAATGAGCAGTTCTTC
V gene: TRBV7-2; clone size: many; J gene: TRBJ1-5; D gene: NA; CDR3 protein: CASSPAVADNQPQHF; CDR3 DNA: TGTGCCAGCAGCCCAGCTGTTGCGGACAACCAGCCCCAGCATTTT
V gene: TRBV7-9; clone size: many; J gene: TRBJ2-5; D gene: NA; CDR3 protein: CASSIRGPAETQYF; CDR3 DNA: TGTGCCAGCAGCATTCGGGGGCCGGCAGAGACCCAGTACTTC
V gene: TRBV3-1; clone size: NA; J gene: TRBJ2-1; D gene: NA; CDR3 protein: CASSHGAGGNEQFF; CDR3 DNA: TGTGCCAGCAGCCACGGAGCAGGCGGGAATGAGCAGTTCTTC
V gene: TRBV12-3/TRBV12-4; clone size: NA; J gene: TRBJ2-1; D gene: TRBD1; CDR3 protein: CASSLRQGKNNEQFF; CDR3 DNA: TGTGCCAGCAGTTTAAGACAGGGGAAGAACAATGAGCAGTTCTTC
V gene: TRBV10-2; clone size: many; J gene: TRBJ2-1; D gene: NA; CDR3 protein: CASSGVSLNDEQFF; CDR3 DNA: TGCGCCAGCTCGGGGGTCTCCCTAAACGATGAGCAGTTCTTC
V gene: TRBV10-2; clone size: NA; J gene: TRBJ1-1; D gene: TRBD1; CDR3 protein: CASSDQQGSFTEAFF; CDR3 DNA: TGCGCCAGCAGTGACCAACAGGGGTCATTCACTGAAGCTTTCTTT
V gene: TRBV7-9; clone size: many; J gene: TRBJ2-5; D gene: NA; CDR3 protein: CASSFGGWETQYF; CDR3 DNA: TGTGCCAGCAGCTTCGGCGGCTGGGAGACCCAGTACTTC
V gene: TRBV20-1; clone size: few; J gene: TRBJ2-3; D gene: TRBD2; CDR3 protein: CSARDLSSGDTDTQYF; CDR3 DNA: TGCAGTGCTAGAGATCTCAGTAGCGGGGATACAGATACGCAGTATTTT
V gene: TRBV20-1; clone size: many; J gene: TRBJ1-2; D gene: TRBD1; CDR3 protein: CSATIDRGGGYTF; CDR3 DNA: TGCAGTGCAACCATCGACAGGGGGGGTGGCTACACCTTC
V gene: TRBV7-2; clone size: many; J gene: TRBJ1-5; D gene: NA; CDR3 protein: CASSLAEGFGQPQHF; CDR3 DNA: TGTGCCAGCAGCTTAGCCGAGGGGTTCGGTCAGCCCCAGCATTTT
V gene: TRBV7-9; clone size: many; J gene: TRBJ1-3; D gene: NA; CDR3 protein: CASSFGQISGNTIYF; CDR3 DNA: TGTGCCAGCAGCTTTGGTCAGATCTCTGGAAACACCATATATTTT
V gene: TRBV24-1; clone size: many; J gene: TRBJ1-2; D gene: NA; CDR3 protein: CATSIGTSIGYTF; CDR3 DNA: TGTGCCACCAGTATCGGGACTTCCATCGGCTACACCTTC
V gene: TRBV5-1; clone size: many; J gene: TRBJ2-2; D gene: NA; CDR3 protein: CASSLGSQNTGELFF; CDR3 DNA: TGCGCCAGCAGCTTGGGGTCACAGAACACCGGGGAGCTGTTTTTT
V gene: TRBV7-2; clone size: many; J gene: TRBJ1-5; D gene: NA; CDR3 protein: CASSLERISNQPQHF; CDR3 DNA: TGTGCCAGCAGCTTAGAGAGGATTAGCAATCAGCCCCAGCATTTT
V gene: TRBV6-2/TRBV6-3; clone size: many; J gene: TRBJ1-6; D gene: TRBD1; CDR3 protein: CASSYLEGTGYSPLHF; CDR3 DNA: TGTGCCAGCAGTTATCTTGAAGGGACAGGCTATTCACCCCTCCACTTT
V gene: TRBV18; clone size: many; J gene: TRBJ2-3; D gene: NA; CDR3 protein: CASSPPLGPDTQYF; CDR3 DNA: TGTGCCAGCTCACCACCGTTGGGACCAGATACGCAGTATTTT
V gene: TRBV20-1; clone size: few; J gene: TRBJ1-1; D gene: NA; CDR3 protein: CSARKRQTRKNTEAFF; CDR3 DNA: TGCAGTGCTAGAAAAAGACAGACACGCAAGAACACTGAAGCTTTCTTT
V gene: TRBV27; clone size: many; J gene: TRBJ1-6; D gene: NA; CDR3 protein: CASSPTGKGRSPLHF; CDR3 DNA: TGTGCCAGCAGTCCTACGGGGAAGGGGAGATCACCCCTCCACTTT
V gene: TRBV6-5; clone size: NA; J gene: TRBJ1-5; D gene: NA; CDR3 protein: CASSYSPTGLVSSQHF; CDR3 DNA: TGTGCCAGCAGTTACTCACCAACAGGGTTGGTCTCGTCCCAGCATTTT
V gene: TRBV3-1; clone size: many; J gene: TRBJ1-1; D gene: NA; CDR3 protein: CASSQGVHTEAFF; CDR3 DNA: TGTGCCAGCAGCCAAGGGGTGCACACTGAAGCTTTCTTT